The 5 T cell receptor beta chains in this list originate from one sample, sequenced in a study of blood T cell repertoires in COVID-19. The protocol was immunoSEQ multiplex PCR, while the TCRdb copy is restricted to in-frame clones and leaves out a portion. The sample holds approximately 270,000 clones; about nine tenths are singletons and the top ten take more than 1.5%. Input material: PBMCs or T cells enriched from blood (not recorded which). The source of these receptors is a woman aged 60-70 years who had recovered from COVID-19.

This clone was picked up one time. The chain employs TRBV4-1 and TRBJ2-1; 9 positions agree with TRBD2. V gave up 3 bases and J gave up 7 bases; unmatched junction bases: 16. In germline, CDR1 is MGHRA, CDR2 YSYEKL. The CDR3 loop spans 18 amino acids. CDR3 protein: CASSHPRAGTSTENEQFF. CDR3 DNA sequence: TGCGCCAGCAGCCACCCCAGGGCCGGGACTAGCACCGAAAATGAGCAGTTCTTC.

As concerns this clone: At the DNA level, this CDR3 is encoded by other sequences in the same sample as well. The chain carries TRBV7-9 and TRBJ2-7; 7 bases line up with TRBD2. From germline, CDR1 is SEHNR and CDR2 FQNEAQ (reference sequence). There are 13 residues in the CDR3. The V and J ends lost 5 bases and 0 bases, in that order; junction bases with no gene match: 1. CDR3: CASSPSGSYEQYF. The CDR3 coding sequence is TGTGCCAGCAGCCCTAGCGGCTCCTACGAGCAGTACTTC.

This clone occurred once. The chain is built from TRBV6-2 or TRBV6-3 and TRBJ2-7; D unclear. Germline values: CDR1 MNHEY, CDR2 SVGEGT. The CDR3 consists of 15 residues. The V end lost 4 bases, the J end lost 1 base, and 14 bases lay between the germline ends. The CDR3 loop reads CASSLRRSISYEQYF. The CDR3 DNA reads TGTGCCAGCAGTTTACGGCGGTCGATTTCCTACGAGCAGTACTTC.

This chain joins TRBV7-3 and TRBJ2-7; TRBD1 is a possible D gene (5 bases). This CDR3 has 13 residues. Germline V gene data show CDR1 as SGHTA and CDR2 as FQGTGA. Trimming stripped 2 bases from V and 3 bases from J, with 8 bases between. As DNA, the CDR3 is TGTGCCAGCAGCTTAGGGGCCCACTACGAGCAGTACTTC. Translated, it gives CASSLGAHYEQYF.

V usage is TRBV19 and J usage is TRBJ1-1; 9 positions agree with TRBD1. V lost 7 bases and J lost 6; bases outside the gene matches: 15. The CDR3 is made up of 16 amino acids. Germline CDR1 and CDR2: LNHDA and SQIVND (reference sequence). The CDR3 loop is CASTMRSGQGGSEAFF. The CDR3, as DNA: TGTGCCAGTACCATGCGGTCGGGACAGGGTGGTTCTGAAGCTTTCTTT.